This TCR beta chain was profiled in a study of response to subunit inactivated influenza vaccine. TCRdb analysed the RT-PCR reads with MiXCR anew, one entry per CDR3 protein. The sample lists about 800,000 distinct CDR3 sequences; 20% to 25% were seen once. Sequencing used PBMCs from blood, obtained more than 4 days after vaccination. This clonotype originated in a man aged 50 to 60 who received an inactivated influenza vaccine.

The CDR3 DNA is TGTGCCATCAGTGCGGGACTAGCGGGAGGTGACGGGGAGACCCAGTACTTC. The encoded protein is CAISAGLAGGDGETQYF. V and J are TRBV10-3 and TRBJ2-5; 15 bases line up with TRBD2. Germline V CDR1 and CDR2: ENHRY, SYGVKD. Trimming cost V 4 bases and J 5 bases; bases outside gene matches: 8. The CDR3 runs to 17 residues.